The 14 T cell receptor beta chains below were found in one sample sequenced in a study of tumor-infiltrating lymphocytes in localized non-small cell lung cancer. Assay used: immunoSEQ multiplex PCR; TCRdb lists only in-frame clones, some missing. The sample consists of about 10,000 clones, 50% to 75% of them appearing once. Sequenced material: uninvolved lung tissue not adjacent to the tumor. Receptors were obtained from a human donor with non-small cell lung cancer.

V and J are TRBV7-2 and TRBJ2-1; D is unclear. Trimming stripped 4 bases from V and 15 bases from J, with 16 bases between. Germline CDR1 SGHTA, CDR2 FQGNSA. This CDR3 contains 12 residues. The chain's CDR3 is CASSSDQARRFF. The CDR3 bases are TGTGCCAGCAGCTCGGACCAGGCCCGTCGGTTCTTC.

This clone was seen only a few times. V is TRBV19 and J is TRBJ1-6, with TRBD1 matching 7 bases. From germline, CDR1 is LNHDA and CDR2 SQIVND (reference sequence). V lost 5 bases, J lost 0 bases, and 7 bases stayed unmatched. This CDR3 spans 17 amino acids. The CDR3 sequence: CASSVTGVASYNSPLHF. CDR3 bases: TGTGCCAGTAGTGTCACAGGGGTGGCCTCCTATAATTCACCCCTCCACTTT. The variable domain in full, with the rest retrieved from reference TRBV19 and TRBJ1-6, is DGGITQSPKYLFRKEGQNVTLSCEQNLNHDAMYWYRQDPGQGLRLIYYSQIVNDFQKGDIAEGYSVSREKKESFPLTVTSAQKNPTAFYLCASSVTGVASYNSPLHFGNGTRLTVT.

The V call is TRBV6-5, the J call TRBJ2-2, with a possible D match to TRBD2 (5 bases). V lost 5 bases to trimming and J lost 2 bases, with 12 bases between them. Germline V gene sequence: CDR1 MNHEY, CDR2 SVGAGI. The CDR3 has 15 residues. CDR3 in DNA: TGTGCCAGCAGTACGGGATTACTCAACACCGGGGAGCTGTTTTTT. This codes for CASSTGLLNTGELFF.

The genes are TRBV20-1 and TRBJ1-1; unclear D gene. The germline V gene has CDR1 DFQATT and CDR2 SNEGSKA (reference sequence). The CDR3 is made up of 11 amino acids. Trimming removed 1 base from V and 0 bases from J, with 0 bases in between. The CDR3 loop reads CSARVNTEAFF. The CDR3 DNA reads TGCAGTGCTAGAGTGAACACTGAAGCTTTCTTT.

This rearrangement joins TRBV19 to TRBJ1-1; the match to TRBD1 covers 9 bases. Per the germline V gene, CDR1 is LNHDA and CDR2 is SQIVND (reference sequence). The CDR3 length is 15 residues. V lost 5 bases and J lost 7; bases outside the gene matches: 11. CDR3 amino acids: CASSPRSGQGNEAFF. CDR3 DNA: TGTGCCAGTAGTCCCCGTAGCGGACAGGGGAATGAAGCTTTCTTT.

The chain is built from TRBV6-4 and TRBJ2-3; D is unresolved. Trimming left V 0 bases short and J 0 bases short, with 7 bases between. The CDR3 spans 15 residues. Germline V lookup: CDR1 MRHNA, CDR2 SNTAGT. The CDR3 loop is CASSDSLGSTDTQYF. Written as DNA, the CDR3 is TGTGCCAGCAGTGACTCGCTGGGAAGCACAGATACGCAGTATTTT.

In this sample, this clone turned up once. The chain carries TRBV5-1 and TRBJ2-1, with TRBD1 identical over 8 bases. Germline V gene lookup returns CDR1 SGHRS and CDR2 YFSETQ. CDR3 length equals 14 residues. The ends lost 4 bases at V and 4 bases at J; junction bases unmatched: 4. CDR3 in amino acids: CASSPTGDYNEQFF. The CDR3 DNA is TGCGCCAGCAGCCCGACAGGGGATTACAATGAGCAGTTCTTC.

In this sample, this clone turned up a few times. The chain uses TRBV5-8 and TRBJ1-2, with D tentatively TRBD1 (5 bases). This CDR3 spans 15 amino acids. CDR1 is SGHTS, CDR2 YDEGEE, per germline. V was trimmed by 4 bases and J by 4 bases, leaving 17 bases between them. This chain's CDR3 is CASSNVKGLTYGYTF. As DNA, the CDR3 is TGTGCCAGCAGCAACGTTAAGGGGCTCACCTATGGCTACACCTTC.

The chain links TRBV7-9 to TRBJ2-7; 7 bases line up with TRBD1. J gave up 0 bases and V 4 bases, and 3 bases lay outside the gene matches. The length of the CDR3 is 14 residues. The germline V gene encodes CDR1 SEHNR and CDR2 FQNEAQ (reference sequence). CDR3 sequence: CASSSGQVSYEQYF. CDR3 in DNA: TGTGCCAGCAGCTCCGGACAGGTCTCCTACGAGCAGTACTTC.

The J gene is TRBJ2-2, the V gene TRBV5-1, with D perhaps matching TRBD2 (7 bases). CDR1 is SGHRS and CDR2 is YFSETQ in the germline V gene. This CDR3 comprises 16 residues. V shed 0 bases and J shed 4 bases, with 13 bases lying between them. The CDR3, as DNA: TGCGCCAGCAGCTTGGTGGCAGGGGAGGGCACCGGGGAGCTGTTTTTT. This gives the protein CASSLVAGEGTGELFF.

V and J are TRBV4-2 and TRBJ2-7; 7 bases map to TRBD2. CDR1 and CDR2 from the germline V gene are LGHNA and YNFKEQ. The CDR3 is made up of 14 amino acids. Trimming removed 5 bases from V and 0 bases from J; junction bases left unmatched: 4. The DNA for the CDR3 is TGTGCCAGCAGCTGGACTAGTGACTCCTACGAGCAGTACTTC. It codes for CASSWTSDSYEQYF.

V and J are TRBV6-6 and TRBJ1-1; D unresolved. Germline V CDR1 and CDR2: MNHNY, SVGAGI (reference sequence). The CDR3 loop spans 13 amino acids. V gave up 3 bases and J gave up 11 bases, with 16 bases separating them. The CDR3 spells CASSYNPETRAFF. The CDR3 DNA reads as TGTGCCAGCAGTTATAATCCCGAGACTCGGGCTTTCTTT.

V is TRBV6-5 and J is TRBJ1-4; D gene unclear. The CDR3 is made up of 14 amino acids. Germline CDR1 reads MNHEY; CDR2 reads SVGAGI. Trimming left V 6 bases short and J 8 bases short, with 16 bases between. Written as DNA, the CDR3 is TGTGCCAGCAGCCGCGTACCGGCGAAGGAAAAACTGTTTTTT. Its protein product is CASSRVPAKEKLFF.

The CDR3, as DNA: TGTGCCAGCAGTCCTACCCTTGGGGGCGAGCAGTACTTC. Its protein is CASSPTLGGEQYF. The chain has TRBV9 and TRBJ2-7; D is possibly TRBD1 or TRBD2 (5 bases each). Trimming left V 5 bases short and J 6 bases short, with 15 bases between. Germline assignment: CDR1 SGDLS and CDR2 YYNGEE. The CDR3 consists of 13 residues.